What follows is one TCR beta chain and its context. This specimen comes from a study of blood T cell repertoires in COVID-19. Study-level information: From the United States, Italy and Spain came samples of acute and convalescent COVID-19.

The CDR3 runs 15 residues. V dropped 6 bases and J dropped 0 bases, with 11 bases sitting between them. Looked up from germline, CDR1 is MDHEN and CDR2 is SYDVKM. Libraries were prepared by immunoSEQ multiplex PCR; TCRdb keeps only in-frame clonotypes and omits some of them. The repertoire holds tens of thousands of clones, roughly 70% seen once, with approximately 60% in the top ten. The rearrangement uses TRBV28 and TRBJ2-2, with D perhaps matching TRBD2 (5 bases). This TCR came from an elderly man with acute or convalescent COVID-19. The sample consisted of peripheral blood. The CDR3: CASRGSSSNTGELFF. CDR3 sequence (DNA): TGTGCCAGCAGGGGGAGTAGCTCGAACACCGGGGAGCTGTTTTTT.